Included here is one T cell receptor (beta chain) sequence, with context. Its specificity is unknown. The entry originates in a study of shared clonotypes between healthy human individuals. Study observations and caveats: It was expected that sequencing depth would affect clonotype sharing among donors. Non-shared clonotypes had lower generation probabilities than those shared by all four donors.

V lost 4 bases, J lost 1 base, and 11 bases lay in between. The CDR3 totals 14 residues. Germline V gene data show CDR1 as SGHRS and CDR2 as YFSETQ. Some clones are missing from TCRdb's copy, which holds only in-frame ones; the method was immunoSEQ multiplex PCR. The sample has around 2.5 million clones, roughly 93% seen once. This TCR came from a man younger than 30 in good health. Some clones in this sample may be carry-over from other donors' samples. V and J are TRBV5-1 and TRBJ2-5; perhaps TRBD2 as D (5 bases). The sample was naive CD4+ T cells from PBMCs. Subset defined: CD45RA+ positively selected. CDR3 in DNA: TGCGCCAGCAGCGACGGAGCGGTCCAAGAGACCCAGTACTTC. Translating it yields CASSDGAVQETQYF.